This entry concerns a single TCR beta chain. This record comes from a study of blood T cell repertoires in COVID-19. Background on the study: From the United States, Italy and Spain came samples of acute and convalescent COVID-19. PBMCs, B-cell-depleted T cells, or T cells provided the cDNA or gDNA that made up the material.

Per the original data handling: Amplified reference gene primers provided the basis for estimating nucleated cell counts. The table came from immunoSEQ multiplex PCR; TCRdb's copy has only in-frame clones and leaves some out. D and trimming come from the DNA, and the V and J calls and clone size come from that table. The sample lists 120,000 or so clones, roughly 91% seen once, with approximately 1.5% in the top ten. With 0 bases clipped from V and 8 bases from J, the junction kept 2 bases outside the gene matches. The CDR3 is 15 amino acids. Germline lookup yields CDR1 SGDLS and CDR2 YYNGEE. This clonotype was obtained from a human donor in a cohort sampled during active COVID-19. The sequenced material came from peripheral blood. V usage is TRBV9 and J usage is TRBJ2-1; 13 bases map to TRBD2. The CDR3: CASSVGTSGSYEQFF. Here the CDR3 DNA reads TGTGCCAGCAGCGTAGGGACTAGCGGGAGCTATGAGCAGTTCTTC.